These 5 T cell receptor beta chains share one sample of origin, sequenced in a study of T cell responses to AZD1222 COVID-19 vaccine. The assay was immunoSEQ multiplex PCR, and TCRdb's table has in-frame clones only and misses some. The repertoire holds tens of thousands of clones, with around 82% as singletons. The sample here was peripheral blood, taken 28 days after the second AZD1222 dose. The receptors were sampled from an adult who received the AZD1222 COVID-19 vaccine.

This chain uses TRBV12-5 with TRBJ1-1; D unclear. Germline CDR1 reads LGHNT; CDR2 reads FRNRAP. CDR3 length: 12 amino acids. V was pared by 5 bases and J by 4 bases, with 8 bases between. CDR3 loop: CASGLESTEAFF. The CDR3 region has the DNA TGTGCTAGTGGTCTGGAGAGCACTGAAGCTTTCTTT.

This clone was recorded once. The chain joins TRBV4-1 to TRBJ1-2; TRBD1 agrees at 7 bases. The V gene's germline CDR1 is MGHRA and CDR2 YSYEKL. After removal of 3 bases from V and 7 bases from J, the junction contained 20 bases not matched to a gene. The CDR3 is 18 amino acids. CDR3 nucleotides: TGCGCCAGCAGCCATCCCGAGGGGGCGGAGGAAGCACATAGTGGCTACACCTTC. It is translated as CASSHPEGAEEAHSGYTF.

The J gene is TRBJ1-6, the V gene TRBV6-5; the match to TRBD1 covers 8 bases. Germline V gene sequence: CDR1 MNHEY, CDR2 SVGAGI. The CDR3 loop spans 15 amino acids. V lost 4 bases, J lost 7 bases, and 6 bases stayed unmatched. Here the CDR3 reads CASSFQTGENSPLHF. The CDR3 nucleotides read TGTGCCAGCAGTTTTCAGACAGGGGAAAATTCACCCCTCCACTTT.

The CDR3 region is CASSLVGIHNEQFF. In DNA, the CDR3 is TGCGCCAGCAGCTTGGTTGGCATCCACAATGAGCAGTTCTTC. The chain carries TRBV5-1 and TRBJ2-1; D is unclear. In germline, CDR1 is SGHRS, CDR2 YFSETQ. V was pared by 0 bases and J by 5 bases, with 9 bases between. The CDR3 runs 14 residues.

The V and J genes are TRBV5-1 and TRBJ2-5; D call uncertain. The length of the CDR3 is 12 residues. Per the germline V gene, CDR1 is SGHRS and CDR2 is YFSETQ. V shed 4 bases and J shed 5 bases, with 9 bases lying between them. This chain's CDR3 is CASSVGEETQYF. The CDR3 DNA is TGCGCCAGCAGCGTGGGTGAGGAGACCCAGTACTTC.